This TCR beta chain was documented in a study of cytomegalovirus exposure and HLA in healthy donors. The study's findings and limits: Reports state that TCR beta sequences accurately predicted most subjects' HLA-A and HLA-B alleles. A previous analysis found most TCR beta V segments productive roughly 87% or roughly 30% of the time. Follow-up analysis seemed to connect common viral pathogens with several of the most significant clusters identified.

Trimming left V 3 bases short and J 1 base short, with 12 bases between. Germline CDR1 reads LGHNA; CDR2 reads YNFKEQ. The CDR3 consists of 15 residues. Use of 60 Vbeta and 13 Jbeta primers characterized the PCR. The method was immunoSEQ multiplex PCR; TCRdb's version includes in-frame clones alone and lacks a portion of them. The repertoire consists of 70,000 to 95,000 clones, with more than 70% occurring once and the leading ten covering 2% to 2.5%. The donors were healthy bone marrow donors. For this clone: Antigen specificity is unknown.

The sample comprised PBMCs. The clonotype was recovered from a man younger than 35 in good health and CMV-seronegative. The chain employs TRBV4-2 and TRBJ2-5; D uncertain. For the CDR3, the DNA is TGTGCCAGCAGCCAGACGACAAGCATCCAAGAGACCCAGTACTTC. Protein sequence: CASSQTTSIQETQYF.